One and the same sample provided the 27 T cell receptor beta chains below, sequenced in a study of T-cell memory formation after mild COVID-19. TCRdb redid the calling of the 5' RACE reads with MiXCR, one entry per CDR3 protein. This table has about 340,000 distinct CDR3 sequences, approximately 21% appearing once. Sample: PBMCs or a T cell subset sorted from them (not recorded which). The source is an adult woman who had mild COVID-19 (a few samples of this study predate the infection). Cell type and time point are not known.

In its sample, this clonotype was seen a few times. CDR3 residues: CASSIGRAATYEQYF. The CDR3 nucleotides read TGTGCCAGTAGTATCGGCCGAGCAGCTACCTACGAGCAGTACTTC. The chain links TRBV19 to TRBJ2-7, with D unclear. The ends were cut back, 3 bases at V and 2 bases at J, with 14 bases in the middle. The length of the CDR3 is 15 residues. Germline V lookup: CDR1 LNHDA, CDR2 SQIVND (reference sequence).

This clonotype was observed a few times. The V gene is TRBV4-3, the J gene TRBJ1-6, with D perhaps TRBD1 (5 bases). The CDR3 is made up of 18 amino acids. The ends were cut back, 4 bases at V and 6 bases at J, with 22 bases in the middle. The germline CDR1 and CDR2 sequences are LGHNA and YSLEER. The CDR3 protein is CASSPAGARRGLNSPLHF. As DNA, the CDR3 is TGCGCCAGCAGCCCCGCTGGCGCACGGAGGGGCCTTAATTCACCCCTCCACTTT.

This clonotype was observed a few times. V and J are TRBV6-5 and TRBJ2-7, with 12 positions matching TRBD2. Losses at the gene ends were 5 bases for V and 0 bases for J; bases not matched to a gene: 17. Per germline, CDR1 MNHEY and CDR2 SVGAGI. This CDR3 region has 20 residues. The CDR3 region has the DNA TGTGCCAGCAGTGCATCAGTCGGACTAGCGGGGCAAATGAGCTCCTACGAGCAGTACTTC. Its protein is CASSASVGLAGQMSSYEQYF.

This clonotype was seen more than once but under ten times. The chain carries TRBV10-2 and TRBJ1-1; D unresolved. This CDR3 is 13 amino acids long. The ends were cut back, 7 bases at V and 1 base at J, with 10 bases in the middle. Germline V gene sequence: CDR1 WSHSY, CDR2 SAAADI. The CDR3: CASIKIKNTEAFF. In nucleotides, the CDR3 is TGCGCCAGCATTAAGATCAAGAACACTGAAGCTTTCTTT.

This clonotype was observed a few times. A read error is possible here, since a much larger clone lies one base away. This rearrangement joins TRBV6-2 or TRBV6-3 to TRBJ1-2, with D perhaps matching TRBD1 (6 bases). Germline V gene sequence: CDR1 MNHEY, CDR2 SVGEGT. The length of the CDR3 is 13 residues. The germline V and J ends were trimmed by 5 bases and 12 bases, with 19 bases remaining between them. CDR3 coding DNA: TGTGCCAGCAGTGCGGACCGGGGGCACGGCGACACCTTC. This encodes CASSADRGHGDTF.

V usage is TRBV6-2 or TRBV6-3 and J usage is TRBJ2-1; TRBD2 agrees at 13 bases. Germline loops: CDR1 MNHEY, CDR2 SVGEGT. CDR3 length: 14 amino acids. After removal of 6 bases from V and 8 bases from J, the junction contained 4 bases not matched to a gene. CDR3 region: CASRTLAGGHEQFF. The CDR3 coding sequence is TGTGCCAGCAGAACACTAGCGGGAGGGCATGAGCAGTTCTTC.

The V gene is TRBV7-9, the J gene TRBJ1-6; D remains ambiguous. The germline V and J ends were trimmed by 1 base and 6 bases, with 10 bases remaining between them. The germline gives CDR1 SEHNR, CDR2 FQNEAQ (reference sequence). This CDR3 spans 15 amino acids. CDR3: CASSLGVTSNSPLHF. CDR3 DNA: TGTGCCAGCAGCTTAGGGGTCACTAGTAATTCACCCCTCCACTTT.

The rearrangement uses TRBV9 and TRBJ2-1; the D call may be TRBD1 or TRBD2 (5 bases each). The germline V and J ends were trimmed by 0 bases and 2 bases, with 9 bases remaining between them. Looked up from germline, CDR1 is SGDLS and CDR2 is YYNGEE. The CDR3 runs 15 residues. The CDR3 DNA reads as TGTGCCAGCAGCGTAGATGGGACCACCTACAATGAGCAGTTCTTC. As protein: CASSVDGTTYNEQFF.

In this sample, this clonotype turned up many times. The chain carries TRBV29-1 and TRBJ1-1; the match to TRBD1 covers 7 bases. CDR3 size: 13 residues. Germline V gene lookup returns CDR1 SQVTM and CDR2 ANQGSEA. The trim removed 6 bases at V and 0 bases at J, leaving 4 bases unmatched. CDR3 sequence: CSVNRGMNTEAFF. The CDR3, as DNA: TGCAGCGTGAACAGGGGCATGAACACTGAAGCTTTCTTT.

The genes are TRBV5-1 and TRBJ2-7; D is ambiguous. V shed 5 bases and J shed 7 bases, with 10 bases lying between them. This CDR3 region has 11 residues. Germline loops: CDR1 SGHRS, CDR2 YFSETQ. In nucleotides, the CDR3 is TGCGCCAGCAGACTAAGGGATGAGCAGTACTTC. It encodes CASRLRDEQYF. Supplemented by reference TRBV5-1 and TRBJ2-7, the full variable domain reads KAGVTQTPRYLIKTRGQQVTLSCSPISGHRSVSWYQQTPGQGLQFLFEYFSETQRNKGNFPGRFSGRQFSNSRSEMNVSTLELGDSALYLCASRLRDEQYFGPGTRLTVT.

This clonotype was found a few times. V gene TRBV7-9 combines with J gene TRBJ2-2, with D perhaps assigned TRBD1 or TRBD2 (5 bases each). Germline CDR1 reads SEHNR; CDR2 reads FQNEAQ (reference sequence). This CDR3 has 15 residues. V lost 0 bases and J lost 7, with 12 bases in between. The CDR3 DNA sequence: TGTGCCAGCAGCTTAGCGCTAGGGACCGGCGGGGAGCTGTTTTTT. Its protein product is CASSLALGTGGELFF.

The chain combines TRBV18 with TRBJ2-3; D is unresolved. V gave up 3 bases and J gave up 7 bases, with 20 bases separating them. In germline, CDR1 is KGHSH, CDR2 LQKENI. The CDR3 totals 16 residues. CDR3 in amino acids: CASSPTPDPHLHTQYF. In DNA form, the CDR3 reads TGTGCCAGCTCACCTACACCGGACCCCCACCTTCATACGCAGTATTTT.

The gene calls are TRBV10-3 and TRBJ2-3; D possibly corresponds to TRBD2 (6 bases). Germline CDR1 ENHRY, CDR2 SYGVKD. The CDR3 totals 16 residues. The V end lost 2 bases, the J end lost 5 bases, and 17 bases lay between the germline ends. The DNA of the CDR3 is TGTGCCATCAGTGAGCGAGCGGGCCGAGCACGAGATACGCAGTATTTT. It codes for CAISERAGRARDTQYF.

This sequence joins TRBV2 and TRBJ2-7; D unclear. Germline V gene lookup returns CDR1 SNHLY and CDR2 FYNNEI. The ends were cut back, 1 base at V and 8 bases at J, with 15 bases in the middle. The length of the CDR3 is 14 residues. In nucleotides, the CDR3 is TGTGCCAGCAGTGAAGGTAACAGCGCAGCCAAGCAGTACTTC. Translation gives CASSEGNSAAKQYF.

This chain joins TRBV7-9 and TRBJ2-5; 10 positions match TRBD2. Germline CDR1 reads SEHNR; CDR2 reads FQNEAQ (reference sequence). V gave up 2 bases and J gave up 2 bases; unmatched junction bases: 8. The CDR3 has 17 amino acids. Written as DNA, the CDR3 is TGTGCCAGCAGCTTATTAGCGGGAGGTTGGCAACAAGAGACCCAGTACTTC. Protein: CASSLLAGGWQQETQYF. Complete variable domain (other parts from reference TRBV7-9 and TRBJ2-5): DTGVSQNPRHKITKRGQNVTFRCDPISEHNRLYWYRQTLGQGPEFLTYFQNEAQLEKSRLLSDRFSAERPKGSFSTLEIQRTEQGDSAMYLCASSLLAGGWQQETQYFGPGTRLLVL.

CDR3 protein: CASSQRLAGGSFNEQFF. For the CDR3, the DNA is TGTGCCAGCAGCCAGAGGCTAGCGGGAGGAAGCTTCAATGAGCAGTTCTTC. The genes are TRBV7-9 and TRBJ2-1; TRBD2 aligns across 11 bases. The CDR3 runs to 17 residues. CDR1 and CDR2 from the germline V gene are SEHNR and FQNEAQ (reference sequence). Trimming removed 5 bases from V and 6 bases from J; junction bases left unmatched: 12.

This clonotype has just a few counts. The chain is built from TRBV6-2 or TRBV6-3 and TRBJ1-1; D is unresolved. CDR3 length equals 14 residues. Trimming shortened V by 6 bases and J by 0 bases, and 11 bases separated the two germline ends. Germline CDR1 reads MNHEY; CDR2 reads SVGEGT. The CDR3 is CASSPNTMNTEAFF. CDR3 nucleotide sequence: TGTGCCAGCAGCCCAAACACAATGAACACTGAAGCTTTCTTT.

This clonotype has a count of ten or more. V gene TRBV7-9 combines with J gene TRBJ1-2; 7 bases are a match to TRBD1. Germline values: CDR1 SEHNR, CDR2 FQNEAQ (reference sequence). CDR3 length: 15 residues. Trimming took 5 bases from V and 1 from J; bases not matched to a gene: 7. The CDR3, as DNA: TGTGCCAGCAGCACCCTGACAGGGAGTAACTATGGCTACACCTTC. Protein: CASSTLTGSNYGYTF.

V gene TRBV12-3 or TRBV12-4 combines with J gene TRBJ1-2; D unresolved. This CDR3 region has 14 residues. The V end was cut by 3 bases, the J end by 3 bases, with 11 bases between. The CDR3 reads CASSFGQPYYGYTF. The CDR3 DNA reads TGTGCCAGCAGTTTTGGGCAGCCTTACTATGGCTACACCTTC.

This clonotype was found a few times. The genes are TRBV7-9 and TRBJ2-5; D is unresolved. In germline, CDR1 is SEHNR, CDR2 FQNEAQ (reference sequence). The CDR3 length is 16 residues. The ends were cut back, 4 bases at V and 1 base at J, with 16 bases in the middle. CDR3 sequence reads: CASSSSDDAIQETQYF. The DNA of the CDR3 is TGTGCCAGCAGCTCCTCCGATGACGCTATCCAAGAGACCCAGTACTTC. Looking up the rest from reference TRBV7-9 and TRBJ2-5 gives the full variable domain: DTGVSQNPRHKITKRGQNVTFRCDPISEHNRLYWYRQTLGQGPEFLTYFQNEAQLEKSRLLSDRFSAERPKGSFSTLEIQRTEQGDSAMYLCASSSSDDAIQETQYFGPGTRLLVL.

This sequence joins TRBV2 and TRBJ1-1; unclear D gene. Germline assignment: CDR1 SNHLY and CDR2 FYNNEI. CDR3 length: 14 amino acids. V was trimmed by 6 bases and J by 0 bases, leaving 11 bases between them. CDR3 protein: CASSDDGVNTEAFF. The CDR3 DNA sequence: TGTGCCAGCAGCGACGACGGGGTGAACACTGAAGCTTTCTTT. The variable domain in full, completed from reference TRBV2 and TRBJ1-1, reads EPEVTQTPSHQVTQMGQEVILRCVPISNHLYFYWYRQILGQKVEFLVSFYNNEISEKSEIFDDQFSVERPDGSNFTLKIRSTKLEDSAMYFCASSDDGVNTEAFFGQGTRLTVV.

This rearrangement joins TRBV6-5 to TRBJ2-3, with TRBD1 as a possible D gene (6 bases). The germline V and J ends were trimmed by 6 bases and 1 base, with 11 bases remaining between them. This CDR3 contains 14 residues. CDR1 and CDR2 (germline): MNHEY, SVGAGI. The CDR3 region has the DNA TGTGCCAGCAGGGGGCCAGGGGGCACAGATACGCAGTATTTT. Translated, it gives CASRGPGGTDTQYF.

This clonotype was recorded a few times. The V and J genes are TRBV4-3 and TRBJ1-1, with 10 nucleotides matching TRBD1. The junction had 4 bases not matched to a gene; V was cut back by 1 base and J by 5 bases. This CDR3 has 15 residues. Per the germline V gene, CDR1 is LGHNA and CDR2 is YSLEER. The CDR3 DNA is TGCGCCAGCAGCCAAGGGGGACAGGGGCGGACTGAAGCTTTCTTT. Protein product: CASSQGGQGRTEAFF.

The chain recombines TRBV4-2 with TRBJ2-7; 9 bases map to TRBD2. This CDR3 has 16 amino acids. CDR1 is LGHNA, CDR2 YNFKEQ, per germline. The V gene end was trimmed by 0 bases and the J gene end by 2 bases; junction bases not matched to a gene: 5. CDR3 protein: CASSQDPTSGTYEQYF. The CDR3 DNA reads TGTGCCAGCAGCCAAGATCCGACTAGCGGAACCTACGAGCAGTACTTC.

This clonotype was found many times. The chain carries TRBV7-9 and TRBJ2-1, with 8 bases lining up with TRBD2. CDR1 is SEHNR and CDR2 is FQNEAQ in the germline V gene (reference sequence). CDR3 size: 19 residues. Losses at the gene ends were 6 bases for V and 2 bases for J; bases not matched to a gene: 18. The CDR3 loop reads CASRAWDYSGRRAYNEQFF. The CDR3 DNA is TGTGCCAGCAGGGCTTGGGACTACAGCGGGAGAAGGGCCTACAATGAGCAGTTCTTC.

This clonotype occurred a few times. This chain connects TRBV7-3 to TRBJ2-7; TRBD1 matches at 9 bases. The CDR3 is 14 residues long. With V trimmed by 3 bases and J by 6 bases, 6 bases remained unmatched. CDR1 and CDR2 from the germline V gene are SGHTA and FQGTGA. CDR3 amino acids: CASSFPGQGIEQYF. Here the CDR3 DNA reads TGTGCCAGCAGCTTCCCGGGACAGGGAATCGAGCAGTACTTC.

This clonotype has only one observation. The chain is built from TRBV9 and TRBJ2-3; TRBD2 agrees at 7 bases. CDR3 length equals 14 residues. Germline V CDR1 and CDR2: SGDLS, YYNGEE. V was pared by 7 bases and J by 0 bases, with 5 bases of the junction left unmatched. CDR3: CASGGDFSTDTQYF. In DNA, the CDR3 is TGTGCCAGCGGGGGGGATTTCAGCACAGATACGCAGTATTTT.